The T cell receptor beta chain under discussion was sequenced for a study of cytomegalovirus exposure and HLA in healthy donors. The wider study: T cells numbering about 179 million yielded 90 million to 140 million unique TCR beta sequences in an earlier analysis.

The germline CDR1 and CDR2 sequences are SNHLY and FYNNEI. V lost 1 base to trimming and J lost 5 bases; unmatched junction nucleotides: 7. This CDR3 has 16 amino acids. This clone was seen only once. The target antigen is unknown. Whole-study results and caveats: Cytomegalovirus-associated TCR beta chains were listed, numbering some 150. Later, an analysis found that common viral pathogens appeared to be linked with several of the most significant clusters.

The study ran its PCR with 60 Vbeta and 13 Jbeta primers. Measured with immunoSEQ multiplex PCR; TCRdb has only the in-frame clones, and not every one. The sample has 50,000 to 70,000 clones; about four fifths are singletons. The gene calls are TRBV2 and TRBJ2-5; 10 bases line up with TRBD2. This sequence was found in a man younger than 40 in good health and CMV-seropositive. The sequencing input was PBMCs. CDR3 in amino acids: CASSEDSGGSLETQYF. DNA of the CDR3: TGTGCCAGCAGTGAAGATAGCGGGGGGTCTTTGGAGACCCAGTACTTC.